The clone carrying this T cell receptor (beta chain) was detected a few times. The antigen remains undetermined. The sample comes from a study of T cells after yellow fever vaccination. TCRdb used MiXCR to reprocess the 5' RACE reads, holding one entry per CDR3 protein. The sample has around 500,000 distinct CDR3 sequences; just over 20% are singletons. Study results and caveats: Post-booster repertoires contained most primary-vaccination clones again (roughly 97% CD4, about 90% CD8).

The CDR3 has 17 amino acids. Trimming left V 2 bases short and J 4 bases short, with 17 bases between. The germline gives CDR1 SEHNR, CDR2 FQNEAQ (reference sequence). The rearrangement joins TRBV7-9 to TRBJ2-2; D gene unclear. This clonotype was obtained from a man younger than 35 who received the YFV17D yellow fever vaccine. This specimen consisted of PBMCs, obtained roughly 20 days after the first yellow fever vaccination. CDR3: CASSLRVGFAITGELFF. Here the CDR3 DNA reads TGTGCCAGCAGCTTACGGGTGGGGTTCGCGATCACCGGGGAGCTGTTTTTT.